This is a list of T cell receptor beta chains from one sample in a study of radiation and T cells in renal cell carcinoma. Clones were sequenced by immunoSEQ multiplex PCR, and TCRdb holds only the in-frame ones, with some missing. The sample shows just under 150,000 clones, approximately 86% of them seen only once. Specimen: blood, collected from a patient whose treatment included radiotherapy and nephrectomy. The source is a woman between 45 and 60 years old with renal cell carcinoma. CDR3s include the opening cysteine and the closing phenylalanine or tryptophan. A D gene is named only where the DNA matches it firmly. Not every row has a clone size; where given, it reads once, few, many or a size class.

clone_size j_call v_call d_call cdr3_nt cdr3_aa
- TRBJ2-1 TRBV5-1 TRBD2 TGCGCCAGCAGCTTGGGCCGACTAGCGGGGGTGAGCTCCTACAATGAGCAGTTCTTC CASSLGRLAGVSSYNEQFF
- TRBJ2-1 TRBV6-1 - TGTGCCAGCAGTGAGGATGTGGGGGGGGCGAGCTCCTACAATGAGCAGTTCTTC CASSEDVGGASSYNEQFF
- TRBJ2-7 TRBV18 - TGTGCCAGCTCAGGGGACACCGACGAGCAGTACTTC CASSGDTDEQYF
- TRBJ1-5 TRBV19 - TGTGCCAGTAGTATGGTGGAATATAGCAATCAGCCCCAGCATTTT CASSMVEYSNQPQHF
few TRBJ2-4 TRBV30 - TGTGCCTGGAGTCCTAAAGAAAACATTCAGTACTTC CAWSPKENIQYF
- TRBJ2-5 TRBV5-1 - TGCGCCAGCAGCTTGGGGGAAGAGACCCAGTACTTC CASSLGEETQYF
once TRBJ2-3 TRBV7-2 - TGTGCCAGCAGCTTCCGGGCCGGGGGAGATACGCAGTATTTT CASSFRAGGDTQYF
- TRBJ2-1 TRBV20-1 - TGCAGTGCCGAAGCGCCCGAGCAGTTCTTC CSAEAPEQFF
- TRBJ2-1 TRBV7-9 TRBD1 TGTGCCAGCAGCCCAATGGACTGGACAGGTATACTCTTC CASSPMDWTGILF
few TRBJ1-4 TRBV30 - TGTGCCTGGAGTGTGAAAGGGGTTGGTGAAAAACTGTTTTTT CAWSVKGVGEKLFF
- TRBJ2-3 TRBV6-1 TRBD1 TGTGCCAGCAGTTTTACAGGGGACCTCACAGATACGCAGTATTTT CASSFTGDLTDTQYF
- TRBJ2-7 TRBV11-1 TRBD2 TGTGCCAGCAGCTTGAGCGGGAGGGCCACCTACGAGCAGTACTTC CASSLSGRATYEQYF
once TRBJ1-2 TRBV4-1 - TGCGCCAGCAGCCAAGTGGACAGCAGCGCGGGCTACACCTTC CASSQVDSSAGYTF
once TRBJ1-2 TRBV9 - TGTGCCAGCAGTTCAACAGGGTACTATGGCTACACCTTC CASSSTGYYGYTF
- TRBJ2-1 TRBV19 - TGTGCCAGTAGTCCCAACCCGAGCTCCTACAATGAGCAGTTCTTC CASSPNPSSYNEQFF
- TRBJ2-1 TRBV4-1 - TGCGCCAGCAGCCCTCAATTCATCGGTGAGCAGTTCTTC CASSPQFIGEQFF
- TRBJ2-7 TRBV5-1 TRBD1 TGCGCCAGCAGTGGACAGGGGGAGATCTACGAGCAGTACTTC CASSGQGEIYEQYF
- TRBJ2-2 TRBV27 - TGTGCCAGCAGTTCCTGGACGGTGAACACCGGGGAGCTGTTTTTT CASSSWTVNTGELFF
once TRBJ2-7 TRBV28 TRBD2 TGTGCCAGCAGTTACCCCGGGACTAGCGCCTACGAGCAGTACTTC CASSYPGTSAYEQYF
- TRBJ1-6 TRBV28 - TGTGCCAGCAGTTCAGGTGGTTCACCCCTCCACTTT CASSSGGSPLHF
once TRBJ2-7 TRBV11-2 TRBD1 TGTGCCAGCAGCTTAGGGACAGGGGGCTTTCAGGAGCAGTACTTC CASSLGTGGFQEQYF
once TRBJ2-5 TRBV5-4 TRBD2 TGTGCCAGCAGCTCCAGGACTAGCGGGAGGGTGGAGACCCAGTACTTC CASSSRTSGRVETQYF
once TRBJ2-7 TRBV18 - TGTGCCAGCTCCCCCGAAATCTCCTACGAGCAGTACTTC CASSPEISYEQYF
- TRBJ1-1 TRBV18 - TGTGCCAGCTCACCAGGAGGGCCGACTGAAGCTTTCTTT CASSPGGPTEAFF
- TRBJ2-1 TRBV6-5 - TGTGCCAGCAGGGAGGAGGGGGGGACCTACAATGAGCAGTTCTTC CASREEGGTYNEQFF
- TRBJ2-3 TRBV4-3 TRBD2 TGCGCCAGCAGCCAAGATTCTGGGCTAGCGGTCACAGATACGCAGTATTTT CASSQDSGLAVTDTQYF
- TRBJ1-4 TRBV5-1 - TGCGCCAGCAGCTTGGCACCGGGGGAGGATGAAAAACTGTTTTTT CASSLAPGEDEKLFF
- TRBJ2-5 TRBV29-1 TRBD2 TGCAGCGTTCTAATGCAGACTAGCGGGTTCCAAGAGACCCAGTACTTC CSVLMQTSGFQETQYF
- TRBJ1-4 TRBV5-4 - TGTGCCAGCAGACCGACTCCAGAGGCTGAAAAACTGTTTTTT CASRPTPEAEKLFF